This T cell receptor (beta chain) was obtained from a study of T cell repertoires in cytomegalovirus infection (dated by TCRdb to between 2017 and 2020). Context from the whole study: Donor HLA type was relevant to the analysis, because carriage of CMV infection together with the matching HLA type was indicated by public TCR beta signatures. General conclusions and limits of the study: In the ex vivo response, HLA-C-restricted CMV-specific TCR beta clonotypes were dominant, and in two of eight donors the single most frequent clonotype came from this HLA-C-restricted group. In both this cohort and an independent cohort of more than 350 donors, the cumulative frequency of public TCR beta family members distinguished carriers of CMV infection plus the relevant HLA type.

Remarks on this clonotype: The antigen it binds to is not known. No base-level quality is on record; no much larger clone is a single base apart.

The listed sequencing device is Illumina HiSeq 1500. TCRdb's own reprocessing of the public reads used fastp at Q25 and MiXCR and kept productive beta chains. Records with the same CDR3 protein are collapsed into one entry carrying the most frequent genes and DNA. The sample records roughly 140,000 distinct CDR3 sequences, around 22% of which are singletons. The top ten constitute around 9.9% of the sample. The CDR3 spans 19 residues, from the cysteine through the phenylalanine. Only the CDR3 DNA stays, 57 bases, in frame from base 1. Trimmed from V: 6 bases; trimmed from J: 6 bases; junction bases lacking a gene match: 17. CDR1 and CDR2 (MNHEY, SVGEGT) derive from the germline V gene.

The chain employs TRBV6-2 or TRBV6-3 and TRBJ2-1; 13 central nucleotides agree with TRBD2. The sequenced material came from PBMCs. This receptor was obtained from a human donor in good health (CMV status not recorded). Some clones in this sample may be carry-over from other donors' samples. The CDR3 protein is CASRPQLLAGGIRGNEQFF. The sequenced DNA: TGTGCCAGCAGACCCCAATTACTAGCGGGAGGGATCCGCGGCAATGAGCAGTTCTTC.